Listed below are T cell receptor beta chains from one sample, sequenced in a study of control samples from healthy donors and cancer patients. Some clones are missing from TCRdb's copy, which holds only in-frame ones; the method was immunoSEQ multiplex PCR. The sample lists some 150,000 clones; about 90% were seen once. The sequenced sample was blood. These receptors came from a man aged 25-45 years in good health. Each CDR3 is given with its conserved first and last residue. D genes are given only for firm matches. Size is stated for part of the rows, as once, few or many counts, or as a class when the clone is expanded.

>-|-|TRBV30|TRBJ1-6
CACEDIGTLLHNSPLHF
TGTGCCTGCGAGGATATCGGGACACTATTGCACAATTCACCCCTCCACTTT
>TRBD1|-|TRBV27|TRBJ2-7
CASSTRQGSSYEQYF
TGTGCCAGCAGTACCAGACAGGGTAGCTCCTACGAGCAGTACTTC
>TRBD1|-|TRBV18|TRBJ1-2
CASSPSVQGAFDGYTF
TGTGCCAGCTCACCATCGGTACAGGGGGCTTTCGATGGCTACACCTTC
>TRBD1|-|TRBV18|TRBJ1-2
CASSPGTANYGYTF
TGTGCCAGCTCACCTGGGACAGCGAACTATGGCTACACCTTC
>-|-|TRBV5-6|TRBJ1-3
CASSLLLHHSGNTIYF
TGTGCCAGCAGCTTGTTGCTACACCACTCTGGAAACACCATATATTTT
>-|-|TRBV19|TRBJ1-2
CASSPTAGGYTF
TGTGCCAGTAGTCCGACGGCCGGTGGCTACACCTTC
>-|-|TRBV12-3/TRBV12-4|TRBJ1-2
CASAGPGGMRYTF
TGTGCCAGCGCGGGGCCGGGAGGGATGCGCTACACCTTC
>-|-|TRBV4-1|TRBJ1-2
CASSQPSLFYGYTF
TGCGCCAGCAGCCAGCCTTCCCTTTTCTATGGCTACACCTTC
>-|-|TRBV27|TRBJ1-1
CASLGGTEAFF
TGTGCCAGCCTTGGGGGAACTGAAGCTTTCTTT
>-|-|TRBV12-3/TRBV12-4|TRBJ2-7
CASRTDSSYEQYF
TGTGCCAGCCGTACCGACAGCTCCTACGAGCAGTACTTC
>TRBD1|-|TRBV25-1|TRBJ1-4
CASSGRQGAEKLFF
TGTGCCAGCAGTGGAAGACAGGGGGCTGAAAAACTGTTTTTT
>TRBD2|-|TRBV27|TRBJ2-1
CASSQGTSVGNEQFF
TGTGCCAGCAGTCAGGGGACTAGCGTGGGGAATGAGCAGTTCTTC
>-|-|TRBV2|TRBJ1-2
CASTSQSILEYGYTF
TGTGCCAGCACCTCCCAAAGTATTCTAGAGTATGGCTACACCTTC
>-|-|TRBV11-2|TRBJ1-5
CASSGGDTQPQHF
TGTGCCAGCAGTGGGGGGGATACTCAGCCCCAGCATTTT
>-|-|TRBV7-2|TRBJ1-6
CASSLDAGWRDSPLHF
TGTGCCAGCAGCTTAGACGCAGGGTGGAGGGATTCACCCCTCCACTTT
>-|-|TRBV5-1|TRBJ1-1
CASSLVAGGSYTEAFF
TGCGCCAGCAGCTTGGTTGCGGGGGGGTCGTACACTGAAGCTTTCTTT
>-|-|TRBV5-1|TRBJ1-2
CASSFYNYGYTF
TGCGCCAGCAGCTTTTACAACTATGGCTACACCTTC
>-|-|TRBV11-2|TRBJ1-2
CASRGRVNYGYTF
TGTGCCAGCAGGGGGAGGGTAAACTATGGCTACACCTTC
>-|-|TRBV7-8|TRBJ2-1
CASSLSPGNDEQFF
TGTGCCAGCAGCTTATCCCCAGGGAACGATGAGCAGTTCTTC
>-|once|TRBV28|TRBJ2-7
CASSLGIGAEISYEQYF
TGTGCCAGCAGTTTAGGAATCGGAGCGGAGATCTCCTACGAGCAGTACTTC
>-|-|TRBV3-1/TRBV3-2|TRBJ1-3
CASSQAGTGNTIYF
TGTGCCAGCAGCCAAGCAGGGACTGGAAACACCATATATTTT
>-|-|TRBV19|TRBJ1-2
CASTTNRKGYTF
TGTGCCAGTACCACAAACAGAAAGGGCTACACCTTC
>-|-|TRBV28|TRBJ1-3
CASDEQSSGNTIYF
TGTGCCAGCGACGAACAGAGCTCTGGAAACACCATATATTTT
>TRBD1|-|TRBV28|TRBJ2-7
CASSLMGRTGGFDEQYF
TGTGCCAGCAGTTTAATGGGAAGGACAGGGGGGTTCGACGAGCAGTACTTC
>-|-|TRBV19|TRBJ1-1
CASSIVPGSTEAFF
TGTGCCAGTAGTATAGTCCCAGGGTCCACTGAAGCTTTCTTT
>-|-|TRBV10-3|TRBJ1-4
CAISEWGGDNEKLFF
TGTGCCATCAGTGAGTGGGGGGGCGATAATGAAAAACTGTTTTTT
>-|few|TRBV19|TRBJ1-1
CASSISLEAFF
TGTGCCAGTAGTATCAGCCTTGAAGCTTTCTTT
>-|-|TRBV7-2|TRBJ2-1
CASSTSGGVSYNEQFF
TGTGCCAGCAGCACATCTGGCGGGGTGTCCTACAATGAGCAGTTCTTC
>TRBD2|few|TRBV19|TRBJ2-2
CASQLAGGGTGELFF
TGTGCCAGCCAACTAGCGGGGGGTGGCACCGGGGAGCTGTTTTTT
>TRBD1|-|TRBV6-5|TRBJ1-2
CASSFQTGQGSYGYTF
TGTGCCAGCAGTTTTCAAACCGGACAGGGATCCTATGGCTACACCTTC
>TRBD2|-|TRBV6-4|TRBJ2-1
CASSELSGGPDEQFF
TGTGCCAGCAGTGAGTTGAGCGGGGGGCCGGATGAGCAGTTCTTC
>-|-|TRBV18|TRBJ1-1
CASSPLGTGNSDTEAFF
TGTGCCAGCTCACCACTCGGCACAGGGAATTCGGACACTGAAGCTTTCTTT
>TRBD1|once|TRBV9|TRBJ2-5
CASSEGTGTFQETQYF
TGTGCCAGCAGCGAGGGGACAGGGACCTTCCAAGAGACCCAGTACTTC
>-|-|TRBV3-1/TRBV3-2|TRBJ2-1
CASSHATRTYDNEQFF
TGTGCCAGCAGCCATGCGACTAGAACCTACGACAATGAGCAGTTCTTC
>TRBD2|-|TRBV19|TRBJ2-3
CASSIVGLASTDTQYF
TGTGCCAGTAGTATAGTTGGACTAGCTAGCACAGATACGCAGTATTTT
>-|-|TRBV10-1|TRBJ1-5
CASSPHISNQPQHF
TGCGCCAGCAGCCCCCATATCAGCAATCAGCCCCAGCATTTT
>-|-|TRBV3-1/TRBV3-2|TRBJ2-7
CASSPRVLPSYEQYF
TGTGCCAGCAGCCCCCGGGTGCTGCCATCCTACGAGCAGTACTTC
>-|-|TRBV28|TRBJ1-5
CASSFSAGSNQPQHF
TGTGCCAGCAGTTTTAGCGCAGGCAGCAATCAGCCCCAGCATTTT
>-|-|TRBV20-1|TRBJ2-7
CSAWQPYEQYF
TGCAGTGCTTGGCAGCCCTACGAGCAGTACTTC
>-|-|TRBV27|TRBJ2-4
CASRGAEAKNIQYF
TGTGCCAGCAGAGGGGCTGAAGCCAAAAACATTCAGTACTTC
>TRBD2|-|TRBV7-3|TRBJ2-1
CASSPRGVAGVVYNEQFF
TGTGCCAGCAGTCCCCGAGGGGTAGCGGGGGTAGTTTACAATGAGCAGTTCTTC
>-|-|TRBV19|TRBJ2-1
CASSIQGTYNEQFF
TGTGCCAGTAGTATCCAGGGAACCTACAATGAGCAGTTCTTC
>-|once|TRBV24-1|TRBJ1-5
CATSDLTASGPQHF
TGTGCCACCAGTGATTTGACTGCCTCCGGGCCCCAGCATTTT
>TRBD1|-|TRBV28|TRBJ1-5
CASSLVSAGGNQPQHF
TGTGCCAGCAGTTTGGTTAGTGCAGGGGGAAATCAGCCCCAGCATTTT
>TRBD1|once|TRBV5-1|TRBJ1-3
CASSWNTGGSGNTIYF
TGCGCCAGCAGCTGGAATACAGGGGGCTCTGGAAACACCATATATTTT
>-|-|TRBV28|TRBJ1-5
CASSLSLVQPQHF
TGTGCCAGCAGTTTATCCTTGGTTCAGCCCCAGCATTTT
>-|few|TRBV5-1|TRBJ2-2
CASSLEGTTGELFF
TGCGCCAGCAGCTTGGAAGGGACTACCGGGGAGCTGTTTTTT
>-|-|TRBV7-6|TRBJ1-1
CASSLDRRNTEAFF
TGTGCCAGCAGCTTAGACCGACGGAACACTGAAGCTTTCTTT